The source of this T cell receptor beta chain is a study of blood T cell repertoires in COVID-19. In the study overall: The United States, Italy and Spain were the sources of the acute and convalescent COVID-19 samples. T cells, B-cell-depleted T cells, or PBMCs provided the cDNA or gDNA that served as material.

V shed 3 bases and J shed 2 bases, with 8 bases lying between them. The CDR3 is made up of 13 amino acids. Germline lookup yields CDR1 SGHRS and CDR2 YFSETQ. In the authors' methods: Counts of nucleated cells, estimated from reference gene primer amplification, were obtained. The data were produced by immunoSEQ multiplex PCR, yet TCRdb's version contains in-frame clones alone and is incomplete. The V and J calls and clone size are taken from that table; D and trimming were inferred from the DNA. The sample yields 250,000 to 300,000 clones, around 81% seen once. The genes are TRBV5-1 and TRBJ2-5; D perhaps matches TRBD2 (5 bases). The sequence was obtained from a woman aged 55-70 years with active or convalescent COVID-19. Source material: peripheral blood. The CDR3 nucleotides read TGCGCCAGCAGCTCGGACTGGCAAGAGACCCAGTACTTC. It specifies CASSSDWQETQYF.